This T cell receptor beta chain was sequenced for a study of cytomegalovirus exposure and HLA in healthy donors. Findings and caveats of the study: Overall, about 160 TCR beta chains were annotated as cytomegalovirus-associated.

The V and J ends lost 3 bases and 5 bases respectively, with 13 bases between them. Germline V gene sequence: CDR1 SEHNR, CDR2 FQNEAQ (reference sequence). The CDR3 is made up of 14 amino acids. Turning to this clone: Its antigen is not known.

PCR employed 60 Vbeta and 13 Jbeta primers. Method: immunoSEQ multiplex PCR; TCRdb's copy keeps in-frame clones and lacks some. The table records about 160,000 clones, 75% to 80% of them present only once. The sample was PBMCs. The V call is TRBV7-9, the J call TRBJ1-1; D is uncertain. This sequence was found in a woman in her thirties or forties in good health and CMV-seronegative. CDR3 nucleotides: TGTGCCAGCAGCTTGGGGAGAGGGAGGACTGAAGCTTTCTTT. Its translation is CASSLGRGRTEAFF.